This TCR beta chain originates from a study of glioma-infiltrating T cells after dendritic cell vaccination. Study details: Glioblastoma patients came from Phase I and II dendritic cell vaccination trials. Dendritic cells derived from monocytes and pulsed with autologous tumor lysate formed the vaccine.

The CDR3 sequence is 16 residues long. CDR1 is LNHNV, CDR2 YYDKDF, per germline (reference sequence). Trimming took 1 base from V and 0 from J; bases not matched to a gene: 3. Only patients with spare fresh-frozen tumor and over two years of follow-up were included. Clones were sequenced by immunoSEQ multiplex PCR, and TCRdb holds only the in-frame ones, with some missing. The sample lists some 70,000 clones, 81% seen once, with around 8% in the top ten. V usage is TRBV15 and J usage is TRBJ1-2; 9 nucleotides agree with TRBD1. This TCR was sampled from a human donor with glioblastoma. Sequenced material: blood, taken before dendritic cell vaccination. The CDR3 DNA sequence: TGTGCCACCAGCAGAGGGGGACAGGGAGCTAACTATGGCTACACCTTC. Protein sequence: CATSRGGQGANYGYTF.